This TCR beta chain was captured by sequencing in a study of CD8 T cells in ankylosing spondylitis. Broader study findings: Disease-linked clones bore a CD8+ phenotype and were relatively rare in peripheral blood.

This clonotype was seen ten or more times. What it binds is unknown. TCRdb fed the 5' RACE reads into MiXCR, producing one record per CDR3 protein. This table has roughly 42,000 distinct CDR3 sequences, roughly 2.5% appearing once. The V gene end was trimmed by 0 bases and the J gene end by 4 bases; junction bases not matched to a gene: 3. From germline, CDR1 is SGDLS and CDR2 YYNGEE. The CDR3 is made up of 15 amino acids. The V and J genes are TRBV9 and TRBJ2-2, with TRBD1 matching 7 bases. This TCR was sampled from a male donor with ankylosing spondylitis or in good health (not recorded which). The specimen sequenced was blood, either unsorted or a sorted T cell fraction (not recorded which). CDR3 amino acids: CASSVEGARTGELFF. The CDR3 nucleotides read TGTGCCAGCAGCGTAGAGGGGGCTCGCACCGGGGAGCTGTTTTTT. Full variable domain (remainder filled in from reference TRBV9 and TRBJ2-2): DSGVTQTPKHLITATGQRVTLRCSPRSGDLSVYWYQQSLDQGLQFLIQYYNGEERAKGNILERFSAQQFPDLHSELNLSSLELGDSALYFCASSVEGARTGELFFGEGSRLTVL.